This T cell receptor beta chain came from a study of blood T cell dynamics during melanoma immunotherapy. Study background: Standard first-line treatment here was pembrolizumab or nivolumab plus ipilimumab in metastatic melanoma.

Germline CDR1 and CDR2: SGHAT and FQNNGV. This CDR3 contains 13 residues. V gave up 1 base and J gave up 5 bases, with 8 bases separating them. Repertoires were generated with immunoSEQ multiplex PCR, while TCRdb's copy carries only in-frame clones and drops some. This sample carries 5,000 to 6,500 clones, roughly 85% of them seen once, and the ten largest clones take roughly 3.3%. Described time point: pre-treatment baseline. This receptor was obtained from a human donor with melanoma. The V and J genes are TRBV11-2 and TRBJ2-5; D uncertain. Source: blood, taken from a patient treated with checkpoint blockade. CDR3 DNA: TGTGCCAGCAGCTTAGTAGCCTGGGAGACCCAGTACTTC. This gives the protein CASSLVAWETQYF.